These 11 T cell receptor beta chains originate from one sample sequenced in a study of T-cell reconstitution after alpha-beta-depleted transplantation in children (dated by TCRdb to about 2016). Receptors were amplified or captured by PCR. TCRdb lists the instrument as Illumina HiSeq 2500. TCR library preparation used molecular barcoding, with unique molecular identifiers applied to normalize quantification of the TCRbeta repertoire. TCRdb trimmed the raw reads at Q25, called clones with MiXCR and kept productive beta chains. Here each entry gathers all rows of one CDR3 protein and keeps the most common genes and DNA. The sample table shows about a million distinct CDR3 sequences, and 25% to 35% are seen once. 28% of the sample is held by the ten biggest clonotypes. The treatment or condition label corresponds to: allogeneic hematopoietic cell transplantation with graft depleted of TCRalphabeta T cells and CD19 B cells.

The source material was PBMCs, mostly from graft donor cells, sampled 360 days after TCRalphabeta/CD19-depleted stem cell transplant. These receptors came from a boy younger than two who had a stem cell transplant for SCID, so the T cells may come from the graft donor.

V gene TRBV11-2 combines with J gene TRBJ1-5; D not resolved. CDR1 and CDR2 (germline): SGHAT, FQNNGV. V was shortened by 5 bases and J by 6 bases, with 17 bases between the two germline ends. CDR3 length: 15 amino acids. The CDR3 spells CASSPLAGKGQPQHF. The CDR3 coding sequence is TGTGCCAGCAGCCCTCTAGCCGGGAAGGGTCAGCCCCAGCATTTT. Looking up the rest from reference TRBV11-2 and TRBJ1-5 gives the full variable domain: EAGVAQSPRYKIIEKRQSVAFWCNPISGHATLYWYQQILGQGPKLLIQFQNNGVVDDSQLPKDRFSAERLKGVDSTLKIQPAKLEDSAVYLCASSPLAGKGQPQHFGDGTRLSIL.

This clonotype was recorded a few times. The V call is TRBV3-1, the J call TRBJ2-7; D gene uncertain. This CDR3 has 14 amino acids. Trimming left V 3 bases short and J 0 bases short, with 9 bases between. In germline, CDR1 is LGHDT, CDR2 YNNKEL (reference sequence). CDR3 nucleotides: TGTGCCAGCAGCCACCCTCCGTCCTCCTACGAGCAGTACTTC. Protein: CASSHPPSSYEQYF.

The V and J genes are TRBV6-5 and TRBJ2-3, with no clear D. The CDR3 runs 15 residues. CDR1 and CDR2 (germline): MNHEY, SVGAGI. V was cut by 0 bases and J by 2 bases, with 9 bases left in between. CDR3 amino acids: CASSYSMANTDTQYF. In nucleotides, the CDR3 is TGTGCCAGCAGTTACTCGATGGCTAACACAGATACGCAGTATTTT.

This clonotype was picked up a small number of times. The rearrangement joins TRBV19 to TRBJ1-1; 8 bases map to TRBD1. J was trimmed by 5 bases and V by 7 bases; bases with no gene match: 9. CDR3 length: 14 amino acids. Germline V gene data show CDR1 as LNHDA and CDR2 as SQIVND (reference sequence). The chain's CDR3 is CASKTDRVGTEAFF. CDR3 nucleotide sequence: TGTGCCAGTAAGACGGACAGGGTAGGAACTGAAGCTTTCTTT.

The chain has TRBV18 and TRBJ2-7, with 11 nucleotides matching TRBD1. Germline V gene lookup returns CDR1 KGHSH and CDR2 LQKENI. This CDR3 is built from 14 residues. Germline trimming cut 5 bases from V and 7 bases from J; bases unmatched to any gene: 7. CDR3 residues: CASSSGQGAQEQYF. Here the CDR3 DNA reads TGTGCCAGCTCATCTGGACAGGGGGCTCAAGAGCAGTACTTC.

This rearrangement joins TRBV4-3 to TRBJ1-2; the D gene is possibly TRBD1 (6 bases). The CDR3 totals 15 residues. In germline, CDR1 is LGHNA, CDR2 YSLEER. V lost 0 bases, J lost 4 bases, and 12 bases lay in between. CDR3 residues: CASSQDWTDSYGYTF. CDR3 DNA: TGCGCCAGCAGCCAAGATTGGACAGACTCCTATGGCTACACCTTC.

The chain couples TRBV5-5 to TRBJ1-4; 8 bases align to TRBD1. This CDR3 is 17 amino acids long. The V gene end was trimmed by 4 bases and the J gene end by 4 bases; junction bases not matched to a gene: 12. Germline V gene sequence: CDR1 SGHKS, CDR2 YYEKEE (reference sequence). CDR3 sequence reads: CASSPGDRRTINEKLFF. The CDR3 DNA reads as TGTGCCAGCAGCCCGGGGGACAGGCGTACCATTAATGAAAAACTGTTTTTT.

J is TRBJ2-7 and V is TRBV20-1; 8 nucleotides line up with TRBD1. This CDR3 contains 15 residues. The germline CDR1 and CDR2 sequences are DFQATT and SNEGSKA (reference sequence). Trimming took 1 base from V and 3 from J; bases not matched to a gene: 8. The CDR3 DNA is TGCAGTGCTAGAGCTTCCACAGGGGGGAGCTACGAGCAGTACTTC. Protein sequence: CSARASTGGSYEQYF.

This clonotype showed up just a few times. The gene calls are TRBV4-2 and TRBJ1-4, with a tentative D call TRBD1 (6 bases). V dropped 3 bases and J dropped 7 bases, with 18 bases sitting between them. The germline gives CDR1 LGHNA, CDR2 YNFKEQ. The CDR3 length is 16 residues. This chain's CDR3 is CASSQRQDRHPEKLFF. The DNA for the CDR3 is TGTGCCAGCAGCCAGCGACAGGATCGCCACCCTGAAAAACTGTTTTTT.

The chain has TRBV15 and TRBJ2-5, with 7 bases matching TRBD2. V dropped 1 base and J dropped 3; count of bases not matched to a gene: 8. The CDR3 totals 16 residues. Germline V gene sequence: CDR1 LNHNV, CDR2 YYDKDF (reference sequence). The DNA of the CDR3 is TGTGCCACCAGCAGAGTATTGGCGGGGGATAAAGAGACCCAGTACTTC. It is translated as CATSRVLAGDKETQYF.

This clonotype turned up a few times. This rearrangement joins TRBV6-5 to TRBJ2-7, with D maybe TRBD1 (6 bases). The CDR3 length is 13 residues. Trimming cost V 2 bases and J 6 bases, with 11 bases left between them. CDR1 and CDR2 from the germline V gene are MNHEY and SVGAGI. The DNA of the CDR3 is TGTGCCAGCAGTTACCACAGGGCTGGCGAGCAGTACTTC. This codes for CASSYHRAGEQYF.